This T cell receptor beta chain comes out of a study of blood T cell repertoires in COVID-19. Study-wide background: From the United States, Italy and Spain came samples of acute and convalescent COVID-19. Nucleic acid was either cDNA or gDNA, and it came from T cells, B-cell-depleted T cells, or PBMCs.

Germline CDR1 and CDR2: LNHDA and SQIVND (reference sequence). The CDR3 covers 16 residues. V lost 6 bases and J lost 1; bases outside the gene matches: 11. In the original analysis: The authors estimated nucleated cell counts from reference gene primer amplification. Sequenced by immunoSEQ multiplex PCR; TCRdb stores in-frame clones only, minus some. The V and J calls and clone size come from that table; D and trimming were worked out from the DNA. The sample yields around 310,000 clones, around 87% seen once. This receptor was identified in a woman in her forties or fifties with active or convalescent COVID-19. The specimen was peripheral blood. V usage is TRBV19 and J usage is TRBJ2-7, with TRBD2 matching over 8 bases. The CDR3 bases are TGTGCCAGTAGCTTGGAGGCTGCGGGGGGTTCCTACGAGCAGTACTTC. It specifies CASSLEAAGGSYEQYF.